Reported below is one T cell receptor beta chain. What it recognizes is unknown. The sample originates from a study of cytomegalovirus exposure and HLA in healthy donors. The V end lost 0 bases, the J end lost 7 bases, and 13 bases lay between the germline ends. This CDR3 is built from 15 residues. Germline-derived CDR1 and CDR2 are SGHRS and YFSETQ. Broader study findings: A later analysis linked a missense DCLRE1C variant to TCR beta V- and J-gene trimming. According to an earlier analysis, most TCR beta V segments yielded productive rearrangements about 90% or about 30% of the time.

The PCR ran on 60 Vbeta and 13 Jbeta primers. The repertoire was sequenced with immunoSEQ multiplex PCR; TCRdb's copy has only in-frame clones and lacks some. The sample includes roughly 180,000 clones, approximately 84% of them seen just once. The TCR sequence derives from a female donor in good health and CMV-seronegative. The rearrangement links TRBV5-1 to TRBJ2-2; the D gene is possibly TRBD1 (5 bases). The sequenced sample consisted of PBMCs. CDR3 loop: CASSLVQGSGGELFF. The CDR3 DNA reads TGCGCCAGCAGCTTGGTTCAGGGTTCGGGCGGGGAGCTGTTTTTT.